Presented here are 3 T cell receptor beta chains from one specimen sequenced in a study of cytomegalovirus exposure and HLA in healthy donors. Data came from immunoSEQ multiplex PCR; TCRdb stores just in-frame clones and leaves some out. The profile shows around 130,000 clones, around nine tenths of them singletons. Source material: PBMCs. The receptor source for this set is a man between 25 and 39 years old in good health and CMV-seronegative.

The rearrangement links TRBV12-5 to TRBJ2-3; 7 positions match TRBD1. This CDR3 has 16 residues. V was pared by 0 bases and J by 4 bases, with 7 bases of the junction left unmatched. Germline V lookup: CDR1 LGHNT, CDR2 FRNRAP. CDR3 in DNA: TGTGCTAGTGGTTTGGTGACGAAGGGGGCCGCAGATACGCAGTATTTT. It encodes CASGLVTKGAADTQYF.

The DNA for the CDR3 is TGTGCCAGCAGCTTATTGACTAGCAGTGGTACGCAGTATTTT. Its protein product is CASSLLTSSGTQYF. The rearrangement joins TRBV7-9 to TRBJ2-3, with TRBD2 matching 7 bases. Germline CDR1 and CDR2: SEHNR and FQNEAQ (reference sequence). This CDR3 has 14 amino acids. Trimming at V came to 2 bases and at J to 8 bases, leaving 7 bases not matched to a gene.

This chain connects TRBV7-3 to TRBJ2-7, with 7 bases that match TRBD2. Per germline, CDR1 SGHTA and CDR2 FQGTGA. The CDR3 loop spans 15 amino acids. Losses at the gene ends were 5 bases for V and 6 bases for J; bases not matched to a gene: 13. CDR3 sequence (DNA): TGTGCCAGCAGCCCAAGAGGCGGGAGACCCTCCGAGCAGTACTTC. It is translated as CASSPRGGRPSEQYF. The full variable domain, with the rest looked up from reference TRBV7-3 and TRBJ2-7, is GAGVSQTPSNKVTEKGKYVELRCDPISGHTALYWYRQSLGQGPEFLIYFQGTGAADDSGLPNDRFFAVRPEGSVSTLKIQRTERGDSAVYLCASSPRGGRPSEQYFGPGTRLTVT.